A few counts support the clone carrying this T cell receptor beta chain. Its antigen is still unknown. These data belong to a study of T cell responses to AZD1222 COVID-19 vaccine. General observations from the study: Nearly half of unique spike-specific TCRs reportedly avoided B.1.351 and B.1.1.7 mutated regions. Donors, mostly white British, included more females; clonal diversity was possibly underestimated. After two AZD1222 doses, spike-specific TCR breadth and depth rose versus day 0.

The data were produced by immunoSEQ multiplex PCR, yet TCRdb's version contains in-frame clones alone and is incomplete. The repertoire holds tens of thousands of clones, 82% seen once, with under 7% in the top ten. V lost 3 bases and J 4 bases, leaving 10 bases between the germline ends. There are 14 residues in the CDR3. From germline, CDR1 is SEHNR and CDR2 FQNEAQ (reference sequence). The input for sequencing was peripheral blood, taken on day 0 of AZD1222 vaccination. The chain employs TRBV7-9 and TRBJ1-5; D is perhaps TRBD1 (5 bases). The source of this sequence is an adult in good health. CDR3 amino acids: CASSLGQVNQPQHF. DNA for the CDR3: TGTGCCAGCAGCTTGGGGCAGGTTAATCAGCCCCAGCATTTT.